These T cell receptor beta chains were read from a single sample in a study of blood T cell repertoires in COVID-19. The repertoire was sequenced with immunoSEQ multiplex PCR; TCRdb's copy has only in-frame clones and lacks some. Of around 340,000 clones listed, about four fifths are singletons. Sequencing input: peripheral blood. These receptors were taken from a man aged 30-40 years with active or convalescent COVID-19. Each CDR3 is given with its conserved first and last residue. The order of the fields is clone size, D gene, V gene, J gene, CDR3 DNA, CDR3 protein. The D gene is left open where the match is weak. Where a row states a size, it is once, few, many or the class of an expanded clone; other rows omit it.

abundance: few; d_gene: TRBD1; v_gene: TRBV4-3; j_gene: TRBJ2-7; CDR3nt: TGCGCCAGCAGCCAAGTGGTACCGGGACAGGTAACCTACGAGCAGTACTTC; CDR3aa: CASSQVVPGQVTYEQYF
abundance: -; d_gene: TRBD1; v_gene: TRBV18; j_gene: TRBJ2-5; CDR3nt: TGTGCCAGCTCAACGGGACAGGGGCACCTAGAGACCCAGTACTTC; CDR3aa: CASSTGQGHLETQYF
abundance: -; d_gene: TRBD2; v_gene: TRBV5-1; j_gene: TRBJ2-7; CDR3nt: TGCGCCAGCAGCTTGGGGGGAGGGATTGTCGACGAGCAGTACTTC; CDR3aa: CASSLGGGIVDEQYF
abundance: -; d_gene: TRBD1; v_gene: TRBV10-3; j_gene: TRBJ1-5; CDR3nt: TGTGCCATCAGTGAGGACAGGGAATATCAGCCCCAGCATTTT; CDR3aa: CAISEDREYQPQHF
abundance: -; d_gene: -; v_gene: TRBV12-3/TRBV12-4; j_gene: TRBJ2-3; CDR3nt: TGTGCCAGCAGCCTTAACACAGATACGCAGTATTTT; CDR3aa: CASSLNTDTQYF
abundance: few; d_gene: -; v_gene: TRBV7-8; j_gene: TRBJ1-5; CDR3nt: TGTGCCAGCAGCGCCGAGCAGGGGATTCGTAATCAGCCCCAGCATTTT; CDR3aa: CASSAEQGIRNQPQHF
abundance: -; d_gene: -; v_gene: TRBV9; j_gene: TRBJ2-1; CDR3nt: TGTGCCAGCAGCGTAGTTGCAGGGGTGACCTACAATGAGCAGTTCTTC; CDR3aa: CASSVVAGVTYNEQFF
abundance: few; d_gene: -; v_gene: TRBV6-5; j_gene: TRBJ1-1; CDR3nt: TGTGCCAGCACCACGGGGGTCGAGGGTGAAGCTTTCTTT; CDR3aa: CASTTGVEGEAFF
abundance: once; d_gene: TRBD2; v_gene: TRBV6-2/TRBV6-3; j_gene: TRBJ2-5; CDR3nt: TGTGCCAGCAGTTACAACGGGGGGGCAGGAGAGACCCAGTACTTC; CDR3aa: CASSYNGGAGETQYF
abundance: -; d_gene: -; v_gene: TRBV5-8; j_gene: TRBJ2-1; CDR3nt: TGTGCCAGCAGCCCGAGGAGAGATGAGCAGTTCTTC; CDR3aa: CASSPRRDEQFF
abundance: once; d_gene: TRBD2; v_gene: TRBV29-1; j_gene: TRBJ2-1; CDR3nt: TGCAGCGTTGTGGGCCCACAGGGCGATAGCGGGAGGGCTTCCTACAATGAGCAGTTCTTC; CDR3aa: CSVVGPQGDSGRASYNEQFF
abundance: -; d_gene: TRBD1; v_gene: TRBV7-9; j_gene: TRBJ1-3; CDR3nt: TGTGCCAGCAGCGACAGGGCTAGAAACACCATATATTTT; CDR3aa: CASSDRARNTIYF
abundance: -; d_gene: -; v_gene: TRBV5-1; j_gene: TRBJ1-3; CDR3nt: TGCGCCAGCAGCTTGGGATCGGGTGCAGGGGACGGAAACACCATATATTTT; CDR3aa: CASSLGSGAGDGNTIYF
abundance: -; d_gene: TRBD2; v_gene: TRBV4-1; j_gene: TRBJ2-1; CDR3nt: TGCGCCAGCAGGCCCTACGAGCGGGAGGACAATGAGCAGTTCTTC; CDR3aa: CASRPYEREDNEQFF
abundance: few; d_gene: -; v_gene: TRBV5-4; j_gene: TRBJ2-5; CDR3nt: TGTGCCAGCAGCTTGGTTCAGGCGCAAGAGACCCAGTACTTC; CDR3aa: CASSLVQAQETQYF
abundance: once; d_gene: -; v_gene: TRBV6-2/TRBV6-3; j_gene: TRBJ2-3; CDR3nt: TGTGCCAGCAGTTACACGGGGGATACGCAGTATTTT; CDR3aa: CASSYTGDTQYF
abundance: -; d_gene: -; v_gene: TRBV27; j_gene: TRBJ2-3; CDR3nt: TGTGCCAGCAGAGGGGGACACGGTTCCACAGATACGCAGTATTTT; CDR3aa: CASRGGHGSTDTQYF
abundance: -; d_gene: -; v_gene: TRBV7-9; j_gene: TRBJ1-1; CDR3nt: TGTGCCAGCAGCTTAGTTTGGACAAAGAACACTGAAGCTTTCTTT; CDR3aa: CASSLVWTKNTEAFF
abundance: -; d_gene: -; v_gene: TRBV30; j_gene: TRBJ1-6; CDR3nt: TGTGCCTGGAGTGTAGGCGTCGGGAATTCACCCCTCCACTTT; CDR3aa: CAWSVGVGNSPLHF
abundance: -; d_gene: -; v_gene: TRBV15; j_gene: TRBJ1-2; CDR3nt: TGTGCCACCAGCAGTCCTTCAGGCTATGGCTACACCTTC; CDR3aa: CATSSPSGYGYTF
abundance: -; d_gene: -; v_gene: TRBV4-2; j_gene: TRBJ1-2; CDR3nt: TGTGCCAGCAGCCAAGACAGGGAAAACTATGGCTACACCTTC; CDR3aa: CASSQDRENYGYTF
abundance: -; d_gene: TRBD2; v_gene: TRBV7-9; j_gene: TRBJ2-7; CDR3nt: TGTGCCAGCGGGAGGGCCGGGCAGTACGAGCAGTACTTC; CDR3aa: CASGRAGQYEQYF
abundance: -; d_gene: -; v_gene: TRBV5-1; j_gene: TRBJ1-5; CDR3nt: TGCGCCAGCAGCTCCGATCAGCCCCAGCATTTT; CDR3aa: CASSSDQPQHF
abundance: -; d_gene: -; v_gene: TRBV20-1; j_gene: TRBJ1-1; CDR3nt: TGCAGTGCTAGTGACAGGTTGGGTGGCACTGAAGCTTTCTTT; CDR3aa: CSASDRLGGTEAFF
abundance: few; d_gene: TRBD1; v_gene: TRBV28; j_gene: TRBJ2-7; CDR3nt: TGTGCCAGCACCTTAAGCTCGGGTGCAGGGGGCAGGTACGAGCAGTACTTC; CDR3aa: CASTLSSGAGGRYEQYF
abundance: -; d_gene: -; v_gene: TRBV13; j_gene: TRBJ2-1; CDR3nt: TGTGCCAGCAGCCGTAGCGGATGGAGCTCCTACAATGAGCAGTTCTTC; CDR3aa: CASSRSGWSSYNEQFF
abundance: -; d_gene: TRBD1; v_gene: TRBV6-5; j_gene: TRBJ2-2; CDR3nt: TGTGCCAGCAGACGAGGACAGGGCCCGGGCGGGGAGCTGTTTTTT; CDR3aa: CASRRGQGPGGELFF
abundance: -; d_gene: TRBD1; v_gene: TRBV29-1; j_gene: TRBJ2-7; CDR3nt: TGCAGCGTTTCTGGGCGTGGGACAGGGGTCTACGAGCAGTACTTC; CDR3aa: CSVSGRGTGVYEQYF
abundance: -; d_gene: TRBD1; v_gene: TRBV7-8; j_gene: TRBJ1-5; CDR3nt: TGTGCCAGCAGCTTAGGTACAGGGGGATCATATAGCAATCAGCCCCAGCATTTT; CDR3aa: CASSLGTGGSYSNQPQHF
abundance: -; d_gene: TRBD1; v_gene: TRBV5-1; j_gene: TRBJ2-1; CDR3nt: TGCGCCAGCATCAGGGACAGGTCAGATGGTGAGCAGTTCTTC; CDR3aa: CASIRDRSDGEQFF
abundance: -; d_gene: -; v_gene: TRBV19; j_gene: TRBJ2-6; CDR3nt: TGTGCCAGTAGTATGGGCGATTCCTCTGGGGCCAACGTCCTGACTTTC; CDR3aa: CASSMGDSSGANVLTF
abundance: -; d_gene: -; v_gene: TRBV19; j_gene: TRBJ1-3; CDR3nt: TGTGCCAGTATTCCCTACTCTGGAAACACCATATATTTT; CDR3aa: CASIPYSGNTIYF
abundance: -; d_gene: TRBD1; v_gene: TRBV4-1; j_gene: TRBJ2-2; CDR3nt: TGCGCCAGCAACTTTGCCGGGACAGGGGGCGAGGAGCTGTTTTTT; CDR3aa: CASNFAGTGGEELFF
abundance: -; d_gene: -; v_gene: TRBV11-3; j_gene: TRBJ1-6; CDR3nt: TGTGCCAGCAGCTTAGCTGTAAATTCACCCCTCCACTTT; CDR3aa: CASSLAVNSPLHF
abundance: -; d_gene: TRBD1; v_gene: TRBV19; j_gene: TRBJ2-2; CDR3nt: TGTGCCAGTAGTACTCAACAGGGGGCTAAAGGGGAGCTGTTTTTT; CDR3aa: CASSTQQGAKGELFF
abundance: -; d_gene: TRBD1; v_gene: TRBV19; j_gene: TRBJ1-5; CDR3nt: TGTGCCAGTAGTATCGACAGGGGAAGAGAACAGCCCCAGCATTTT; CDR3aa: CASSIDRGREQPQHF
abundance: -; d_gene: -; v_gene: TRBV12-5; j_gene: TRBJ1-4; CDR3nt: TGTGCTAGTGGTTTGGTAGCGGAGCAGTCTAATGAAAAACTGTTTTTT; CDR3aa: CASGLVAEQSNEKLFF
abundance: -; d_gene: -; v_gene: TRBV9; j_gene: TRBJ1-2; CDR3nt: TGTGCCAGCAGACCGGGGGGCAGAGGCTATGGCTACACCTTC; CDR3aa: CASRPGGRGYGYTF
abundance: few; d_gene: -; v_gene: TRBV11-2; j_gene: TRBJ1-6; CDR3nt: TGTGCCAGCAGCCGGAGAAATTCACCCCTCCACTTT; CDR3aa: CASSRRNSPLHF
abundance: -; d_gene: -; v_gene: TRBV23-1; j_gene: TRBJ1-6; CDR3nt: TGCGCCAGCAGTCTGGGGGCAAACAACGGACGTTCCTATAATTCACCCCTCCACTTT; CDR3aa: CASSLGANNGRSYNSPLHF
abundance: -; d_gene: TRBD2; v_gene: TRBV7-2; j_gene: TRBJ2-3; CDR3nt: TGTGCCAGCAGCTCACCGGGAGGGTGGTCTGGCACAGATACGCAGTATTTT; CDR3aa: CASSSPGGWSGTDTQYF
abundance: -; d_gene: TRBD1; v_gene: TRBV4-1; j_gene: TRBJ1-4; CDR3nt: TGCGCCAGCAGCCACGGACAGGGGGCAAGAGAAATGGAAAAACTGTTTTTT; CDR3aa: CASSHGQGAREMEKLFF
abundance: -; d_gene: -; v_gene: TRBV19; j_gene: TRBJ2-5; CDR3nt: TGTGCCAGTAGTCCACAACAGGTCGGAGAGACCCAGTACTTC; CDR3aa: CASSPQQVGETQYF
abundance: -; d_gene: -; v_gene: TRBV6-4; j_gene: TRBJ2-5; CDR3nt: TGTGCCAGCAGTGACTCGATCGGGTCAGTTCGCAGCCCTTTTGGTAGGTACCAAGAGACCCAGTACTTC; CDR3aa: CASSDSIGSVRSPFGRYQETQYF
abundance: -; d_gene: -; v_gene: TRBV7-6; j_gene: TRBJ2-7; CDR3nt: TGTGCCAGCAGCTCGCCCCTAGGCGAGCAGTACTTC; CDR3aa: CASSSPLGEQYF
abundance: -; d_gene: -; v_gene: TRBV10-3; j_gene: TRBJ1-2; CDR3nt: TGTGCCATCAGTGAGTCGACCCAGGGGACAGGCTACACCTTC; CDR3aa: CAISESTQGTGYTF
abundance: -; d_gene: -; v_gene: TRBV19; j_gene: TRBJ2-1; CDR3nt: TGTGCCAGTAGTATAGGGTCTAGCGTCCTGGGCCAGCAGTTCTTC; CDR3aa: CASSIGSSVLGQQFF
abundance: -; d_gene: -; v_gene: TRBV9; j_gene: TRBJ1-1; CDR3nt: TGTGCCAGCAGCGTAGTAAGCGGGGGGGCTGAAGCTTTCTTT; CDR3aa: CASSVVSGGAEAFF
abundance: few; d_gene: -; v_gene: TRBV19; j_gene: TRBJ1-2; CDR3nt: TGTGCCAGTAGTGAGGACAGTCGAGGTGGCTACACCTTC; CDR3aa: CASSEDSRGGYTF
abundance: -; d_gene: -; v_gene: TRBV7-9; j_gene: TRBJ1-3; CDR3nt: TGTGCCAGCAGCTTATCGGCAGGTGCAAACACCATATATTTT; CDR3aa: CASSLSAGANTIYF
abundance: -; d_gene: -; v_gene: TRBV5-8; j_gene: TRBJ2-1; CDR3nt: TGTGCCAGCAGCTTGGCCTCCGCAGGGTGGGAGCAGTTCTTC; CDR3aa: CASSLASAGWEQFF
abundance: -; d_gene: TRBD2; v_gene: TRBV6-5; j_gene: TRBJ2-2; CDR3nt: TGTGCCAGCAAGACGACTAGCTACACCGGGGAGCTGTTTTTT; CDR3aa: CASKTTSYTGELFF
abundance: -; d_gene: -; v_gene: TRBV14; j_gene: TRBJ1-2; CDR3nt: TGTGCCAGCAGCCAAAGGTCCAGGGGTGGCTACACCTTC; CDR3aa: CASSQRSRGGYTF